Below are 22 T cell receptor beta chains sequenced from a single sample in a study of T-cell memory formation after mild COVID-19. Each CDR3 protein gets one entry after TCRdb re-called the 5' RACE reads with MiXCR. Of some 50,000 distinct CDR3 sequences in the sample, 27% were seen once. Sequencing was carried out using PBMCs or a T cell subset sorted from them (not recorded which). Receptors originate from a man aged 18 to 30 who had mild COVID-19 (a few samples of this study predate the infection). Cell type and time point are not known.

This clonotype was seen a few times. The gene calls are TRBV6-5 and TRBJ1-2; TRBD1 agrees at 7 bases. Germline trimming cut 2 bases from V and 5 bases from J; bases unmatched to any gene: 2. Germline CDR1 reads MNHEY; CDR2 reads SVGAGI. CDR3 size: 13 residues. Here the CDR3 reads CASSYEGQYGYTF. The CDR3 DNA follows: TGTGCCAGCAGTTACGAGGGACAGTATGGCTACACCTTC.

The genes are TRBV5-1 and TRBJ2-7, with 8 bases that match TRBD1. V shed 3 bases and J 3 bases; nucleotides not matched to a gene: 5. The CDR3 spans 14 residues. Germline V gives CDR1 SGHRS, CDR2 YFSETQ. CDR3 sequence: CASSWNRGSYEQYF. CDR3 nucleotide sequence: TGCGCCAGCAGCTGGAACAGGGGGAGCTACGAGCAGTACTTC.

V is TRBV5-6 and J is TRBJ1-4; D call uncertain. Trimming removed 1 base from V and 8 bases from J, with 12 bases in between. This CDR3 region has 14 residues. Germline V gives CDR1 SGHDT, CDR2 YYEEEE. This chain's CDR3 is CASSLFAADEKLFF. CDR3 DNA: TGTGCCAGCAGCTTGTTCGCGGCAGACGAAAAACTGTTTTTT.

This clonotype was seen a few times. The rearrangement joins TRBV29-1 to TRBJ2-1; D uncertain. Germline assignment: CDR1 SQVTM and CDR2 ANQGSEA. This CDR3 region has 15 residues. V gave up 3 bases and J gave up 7 bases, with 19 bases separating them. The CDR3: CSVEGDTSYSNEQFF. The CDR3 nucleotides read TGCAGCGTTGAGGGCGACACGTCTTATTCGAATGAGCAGTTCTTC.

This clonotype appeared a few times. This sequence joins TRBV9 and TRBJ2-3; TRBD1 matches 10 bases. There are 16 residues in the CDR3. Germline trimming cut 3 bases from V and 1 base from J; bases unmatched to any gene: 5. The germline V gene has CDR1 SGDLS and CDR2 YYNGEE. This CDR3 reads CASSATGGAGTDTQYF. In DNA, the CDR3 is TGTGCCAGCAGCGCGACAGGGGGCGCCGGCACAGATACGCAGTATTTT.

There are many counts of this clonotype. Written as DNA, the CDR3 is TGCGCCAGCAGCTTGCCAGGCTATGGCTACACCTTC. This gives the protein CASSLPGYGYTF. The chain is built from TRBV5-1 and TRBJ1-2; D is uncertain. The CDR3 loop spans 12 amino acids. Germline V gives CDR1 SGHRS, CDR2 YFSETQ. V dropped 1 base and J dropped 4 bases, with 5 bases sitting between them.

The chain combines TRBV6-5 with TRBJ2-1; no clear D gene. The CDR3 extends over 13 amino acids. From germline, CDR1 is MNHEY and CDR2 SVGAGI. The V gene lost 5 bases and the J gene lost 7 bases, with 12 bases spanning the gap. The CDR3 here is CASSLGLRNEQFF. In DNA form, the CDR3 reads TGTGCCAGCAGTCTAGGGCTGCGGAATGAGCAGTTCTTC.

The J gene is TRBJ2-3, the V gene TRBV27; 8 nucleotides line up with TRBD2. CDR3 size: 15 residues. Germline V lookup: CDR1 MNHEY, CDR2 SMNVEV (reference sequence). The V and J ends lost 6 bases and 3 bases, in that order; junction bases with no gene match: 8. DNA for the CDR3: TGTGCCAGCAGCGACCCGGGGGGGGGGACAGATACGCAGTATTTT. This translates into CASSDPGGGTDTQYF.

This clonotype was seen a few times. The chain carries TRBV23-1 and TRBJ2-1, with D perhaps TRBD2 (6 bases). TRBV23-1 is an open reading frame, and its role is uncertain. There are 14 residues in the CDR3. V lost 3 bases and J lost 9, with 15 bases in between. The CDR3 protein is CASSHTTSLGEQFF. The CDR3 DNA reads as TGCGCCAGCAGTCACACGACTAGTCTCGGTGAGCAGTTCTTC.

The genes are TRBV7-9 and TRBJ2-7, with D possibly matching TRBD2 (5 bases). V lost 4 bases and J 2 bases, leaving 12 bases between the germline ends. CDR1 is SEHNR and CDR2 is FQNEAQ in the germline V gene (reference sequence). The CDR3 loop spans 14 amino acids. Written as DNA, the CDR3 is TGTGCCAGCAGCTCCTCCGGGGTACCCTACGAGCAGTACTTC. As protein: CASSSSGVPYEQYF.

This chain joins TRBV11-2 and TRBJ1-2; D not resolved. The germline V gene has CDR1 SGHAT and CDR2 FQNNGV. The CDR3 is made up of 13 amino acids. V dropped 1 base and J dropped 6 bases, with 9 bases sitting between them. The CDR3 nucleotides are TGTGCCAGCAGCTTAGTTCGGCAGAATGGCTACACCTTC. It encodes CASSLVRQNGYTF.

This clonotype was observed a handful of times. The chain employs TRBV29-1 and TRBJ2-7; D remains unclear. CDR3 length equals 12 residues. The germline V gene has CDR1 SQVTM and CDR2 ANQGSEA. V was shortened by 1 base and J by 5 bases, with 9 bases between the two germline ends. The CDR3 is CSVEVGFNEQYF. CDR3 in DNA: TGCAGCGTTGAAGTGGGGTTCAACGAGCAGTACTTC.

Only a few counts were recorded for this clonotype. This sequence joins TRBV12-3 or TRBV12-4 and TRBJ2-1; 7 bases fit TRBD1. V trimming: 10 bases; J trimming: 2 bases; junction bases outside the gene matches: 11. The CDR3 runs to 15 residues. CDR3 in amino acids: CATRTSGGAYNEQFF. The CDR3 DNA follows: TGTGCCACCCGGACTTCAGGGGGAGCCTACAATGAGCAGTTCTTC.

V is TRBV12-3 or TRBV12-4 and J is TRBJ1-6; D ambiguous. Trimming stripped 3 bases from V and 10 bases from J, with 7 bases between. The CDR3 runs 12 residues. CDR3 region: CASSFFPSPLHF. The CDR3 DNA follows: TGTGCCAGCAGTTTCTTTCCATCACCCCTCCACTTT.

This clonotype has more than one count but fewer than ten. This chain uses TRBV6-2 or TRBV6-3 with TRBJ1-2, with D perhaps TRBD1 (5 bases). This CDR3 has 17 residues. CDR1 and CDR2 (germline): MNHEY, SVGEGT. Trimming pared 6 bases from V and 8 bases from J, leaving 28 bases between. The CDR3 DNA reads TGTGCCAGCAGAGGGCCGCCTTCGGGGGACCGCGGCTTGGGCTACACCTTC. It codes for CASRGPPSGDRGLGYTF.

This clonotype was picked up a small number of times. The V and J genes are TRBV7-6 and TRBJ2-6; D gene unclear. V lost 6 bases to trimming and J lost 2 bases, with 11 bases between them. Germline V gene data show CDR1 as SGHVS and CDR2 as FNYEAQ. The CDR3 spans 15 residues. In DNA, the CDR3 is TGTGCCAGCAGTTCCTTAACTACTGGGGCCAACGTCCTGACTTTC. Protein sequence: CASSSLTTGANVLTF.

This chain links TRBV10-3 with TRBJ2-2; D may be TRBD1 (5 bases). Germline V gives CDR1 ENHRY, CDR2 SYGVKD. V lost 7 bases and J 0 bases, leaving 9 bases between the germline ends. The CDR3 runs to 14 residues. The CDR3 here is CAIKSTANTGELFF. CDR3 coding DNA: TGTGCCATCAAATCGACAGCGAACACCGGGGAGCTGTTTTTT.

V and J are TRBV6-4 and TRBJ2-3, with 8 bases identical to TRBD2. Germline CDR1 and CDR2: MRHNA and SNTAGT. V lost 2 bases to trimming and J lost 4 bases; unmatched junction nucleotides: 8. The CDR3 extends over 16 amino acids. Written as DNA, the CDR3 is TGTGCCAGCAGTGACGGGGTCGGGGGGGCCCCAGATACGCAGTATTTT. Protein sequence: CASSDGVGGAPDTQYF.

The chain combines TRBV9 with TRBJ2-3, with 10 nucleotides matching TRBD1. The V segment lost 3 bases and the J segment 0 bases; nucleotides outside the gene matches: 1. The germline CDR1 and CDR2 sequences are SGDLS and YYNGEE. This CDR3 region has 15 residues. CDR3 loop: CASSEGQGSTDTQYF. The CDR3 bases are TGTGCCAGCAGCGAGGGACAGGGGAGCACAGATACGCAGTATTTT. Looking up the rest from reference TRBV9 and TRBJ2-3 gives the full variable domain: DSGVTQTPKHLITATGQRVTLRCSPRSGDLSVYWYQQSLDQGLQFLIQYYNGEERAKGNILERFSAQQFPDLHSELNLSSLELGDSALYFCASSEGQGSTDTQYFGPGTRLTVL.

CDR3 DNA: TGCGCCAGCAGCCACCCGACAGTGCCCCTCAATGAGCAGTTCTTC. It translates to CASSHPTVPLNEQFF. The V gene is TRBV4-1, the J gene TRBJ2-1; tentative D call: TRBD1 (5 bases). This CDR3 is 15 amino acids long. V was shortened by 3 bases and J by 6 bases, with 15 bases between the two germline ends. The germline gives CDR1 MGHRA, CDR2 YSYEKL.

The rearrangement uses TRBV9 and TRBJ2-3, with 11 nucleotides matching TRBD2. The CDR3 has 16 residues. The germline CDR1 and CDR2 sequences are SGDLS and YYNGEE. After removal of 2 bases from V and 5 bases from J, the junction contained 7 bases not matched to a gene. The CDR3 DNA sequence: TGTGCCAGCAGCGTGGGGACTAGCGGCTATGTAGATACGCAGTATTTT. It codes for CASSVGTSGYVDTQYF.

This chain connects TRBV3-1 to TRBJ2-7, with 8 bases fitting TRBD2. The germline V gene encodes CDR1 LGHDT and CDR2 YNNKEL (reference sequence). J lost 2 bases, V lost 3 bases, and 6 bases had no gene match. CDR3 length equals 15 residues. The CDR3 DNA sequence: TGTGCCAGCAGCCATCCGGGGGGGCCAACCTACGAGCAGTACTTC. Translated: CASSHPGGPTYEQYF.